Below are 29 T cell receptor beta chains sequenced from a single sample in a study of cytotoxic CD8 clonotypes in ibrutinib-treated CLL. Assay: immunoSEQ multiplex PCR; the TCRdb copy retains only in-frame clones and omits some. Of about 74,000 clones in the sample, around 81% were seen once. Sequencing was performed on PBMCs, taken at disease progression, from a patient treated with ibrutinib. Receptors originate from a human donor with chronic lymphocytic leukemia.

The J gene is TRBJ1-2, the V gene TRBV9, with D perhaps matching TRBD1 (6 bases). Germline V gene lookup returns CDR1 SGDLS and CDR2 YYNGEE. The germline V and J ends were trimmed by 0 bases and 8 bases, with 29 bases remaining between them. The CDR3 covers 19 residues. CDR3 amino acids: CASSVGPTQRSTGSSGYTF. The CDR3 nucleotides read TGTGCCAGCAGCGTAGGACCGACCCAGAGATCAACAGGGAGTAGCGGCTACACCTTC. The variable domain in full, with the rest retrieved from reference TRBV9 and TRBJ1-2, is DSGVTQTPKHLITATGQRVTLRCSPRSGDLSVYWYQQSLDQGLQFLIQYYNGEERAKGNILERFSAQQFPDLHSELNLSSLELGDSALYFCASSVGPTQRSTGSSGYTFGSGTRLTVV.

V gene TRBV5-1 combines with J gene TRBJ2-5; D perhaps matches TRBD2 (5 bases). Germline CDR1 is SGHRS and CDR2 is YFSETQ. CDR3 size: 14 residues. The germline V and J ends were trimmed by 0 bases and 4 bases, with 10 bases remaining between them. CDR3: CASSLGYGVETQYF. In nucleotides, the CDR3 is TGCGCCAGCAGCTTGGGCTACGGGGTAGAGACCCAGTACTTC. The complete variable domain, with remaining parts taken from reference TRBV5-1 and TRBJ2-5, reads KAGVTQTPRYLIKTRGQQVTLSCSPISGHRSVSWYQQTPGQGLQFLFEYFSETQRNKGNFPGRFSGRQFSNSRSEMNVSTLELGDSALYLCASSLGYGVETQYFGPGTRLLVL.

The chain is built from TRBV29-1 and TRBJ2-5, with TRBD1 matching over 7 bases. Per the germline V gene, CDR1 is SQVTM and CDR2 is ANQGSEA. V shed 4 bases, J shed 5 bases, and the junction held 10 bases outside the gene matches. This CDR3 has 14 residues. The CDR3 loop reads CSVGETGLEETQYF. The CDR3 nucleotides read TGCAGCGTTGGGGAGACAGGGCTGGAGGAGACCCAGTACTTC.

The CDR3 loop is CAMRDGSNEKLFF. Written as DNA, the CDR3 is TGTGCCATGAGGGACGGAAGTAATGAAAAACTGTTTTTT. The gene calls are TRBV10-3 and TRBJ1-4; a weak D match, TRBD1 (5 bases). V shed 9 bases and J shed 4 bases, with 12 bases lying between them. This CDR3 has 13 residues. Germline V CDR1 and CDR2: ENHRY, SYGVKD.

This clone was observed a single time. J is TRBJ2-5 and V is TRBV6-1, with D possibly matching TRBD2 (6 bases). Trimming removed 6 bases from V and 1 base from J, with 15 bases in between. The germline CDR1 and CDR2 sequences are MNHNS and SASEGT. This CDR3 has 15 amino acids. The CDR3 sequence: CASSPDLARQETQYF. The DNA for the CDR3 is TGTGCCAGCAGCCCCGATCTAGCGCGCCAAGAGACCCAGTACTTC.

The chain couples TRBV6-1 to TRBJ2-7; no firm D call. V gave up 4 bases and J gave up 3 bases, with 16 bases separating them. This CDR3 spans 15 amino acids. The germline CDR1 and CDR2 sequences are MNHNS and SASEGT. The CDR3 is CASSAEGNQIYEQYF. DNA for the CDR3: TGTGCCAGCAGTGCTGAAGGGAATCAAATCTACGAGCAGTACTTC.

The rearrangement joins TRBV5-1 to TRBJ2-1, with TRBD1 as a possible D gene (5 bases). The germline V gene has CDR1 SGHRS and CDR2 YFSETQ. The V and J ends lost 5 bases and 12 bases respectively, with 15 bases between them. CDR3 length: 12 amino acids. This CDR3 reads CASRKGLGGQFF. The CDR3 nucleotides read TGCGCCAGCAGGAAGGGGCTGGGTGGGCAGTTCTTC. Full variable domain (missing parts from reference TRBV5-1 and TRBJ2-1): KAGVTQTPRYLIKTRGQQVTLSCSPISGHRSVSWYQQTPGQGLQFLFEYFSETQRNKGNFPGRFSGRQFSNSRSEMNVSTLELGDSALYLCASRKGLGGQFFGPGTRLTVL.

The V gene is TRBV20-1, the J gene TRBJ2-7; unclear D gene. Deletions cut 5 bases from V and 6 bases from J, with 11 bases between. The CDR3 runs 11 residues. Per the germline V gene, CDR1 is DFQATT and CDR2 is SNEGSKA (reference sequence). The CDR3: CSAGQTFEQYF. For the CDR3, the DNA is TGCAGTGCTGGTCAGACATTCGAGCAGTACTTC.

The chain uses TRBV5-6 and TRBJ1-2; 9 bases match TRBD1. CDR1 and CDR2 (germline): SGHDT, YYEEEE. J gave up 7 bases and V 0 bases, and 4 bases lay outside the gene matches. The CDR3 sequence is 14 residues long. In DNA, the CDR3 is TGTGCCAGCAGCTTGGACAGGGGGCAGGGTGGCTACACCTTC. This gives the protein CASSLDRGQGGYTF.

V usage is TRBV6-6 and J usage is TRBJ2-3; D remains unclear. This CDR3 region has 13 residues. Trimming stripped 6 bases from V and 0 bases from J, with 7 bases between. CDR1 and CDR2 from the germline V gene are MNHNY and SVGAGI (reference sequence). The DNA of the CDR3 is TGTGCCAGCAGAAAGGGAAGCACAGATACGCAGTATTTT. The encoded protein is CASRKGSTDTQYF.

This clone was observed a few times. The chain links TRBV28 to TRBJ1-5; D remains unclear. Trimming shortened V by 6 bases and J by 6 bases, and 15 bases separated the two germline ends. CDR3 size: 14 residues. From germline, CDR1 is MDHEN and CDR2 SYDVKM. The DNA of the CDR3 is TGTGCCAGCAGCCTCCCGGTTACCGGTCAGCCCCAGCATTTT. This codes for CASSLPVTGQPQHF.

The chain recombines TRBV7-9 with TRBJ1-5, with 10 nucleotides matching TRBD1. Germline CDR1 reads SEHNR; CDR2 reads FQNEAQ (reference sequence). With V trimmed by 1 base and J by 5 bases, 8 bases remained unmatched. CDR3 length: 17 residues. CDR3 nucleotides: TGTGCCAGCAGCTTAGGCGCCAGAGGGACAGGGGATCAGCCCCAGCATTTT. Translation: CASSLGARGTGDQPQHF.

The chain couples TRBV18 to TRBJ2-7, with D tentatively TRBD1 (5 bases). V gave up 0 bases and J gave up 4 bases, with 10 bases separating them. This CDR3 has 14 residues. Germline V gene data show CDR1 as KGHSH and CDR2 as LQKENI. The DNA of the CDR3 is TGTGCCAGCTCACCACCAGGGGTGGTATACGAGCAGTACTTC. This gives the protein CASSPPGVVYEQYF.

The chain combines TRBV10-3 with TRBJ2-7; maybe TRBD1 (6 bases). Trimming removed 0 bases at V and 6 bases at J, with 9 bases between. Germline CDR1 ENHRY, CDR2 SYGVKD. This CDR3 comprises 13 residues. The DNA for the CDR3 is TGTGCCATCAGTGAGTCGGCAGGGGTCGAGCAGTACTTC. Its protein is CAISESAGVEQYF.

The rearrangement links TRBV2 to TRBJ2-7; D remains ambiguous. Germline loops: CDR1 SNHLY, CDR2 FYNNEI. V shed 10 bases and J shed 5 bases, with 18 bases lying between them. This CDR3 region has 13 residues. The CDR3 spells CAIHNSRADEQYF. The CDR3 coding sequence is TGTGCCATTCACAACAGTCGGGCGGACGAGCAGTACTTC. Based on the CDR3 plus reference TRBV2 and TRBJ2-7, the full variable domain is EPEVTQTPSHQVTQMGQEVILRCVPISNHLYFYWYRQILGQKVEFLVSFYNNEISEKSEIFDDQFSVERPDGSNFTLKIRSTKLEDSAMYFCAIHNSRADEQYFGPGTRLTVT.

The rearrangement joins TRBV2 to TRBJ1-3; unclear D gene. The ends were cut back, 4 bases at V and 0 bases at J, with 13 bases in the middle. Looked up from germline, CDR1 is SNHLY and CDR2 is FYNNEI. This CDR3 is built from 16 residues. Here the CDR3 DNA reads TGTGCCAGCAGTGTCTTTCGACCGAGCTCTGGAAACACCATATATTTT. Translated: CASSVFRPSSGNTIYF.

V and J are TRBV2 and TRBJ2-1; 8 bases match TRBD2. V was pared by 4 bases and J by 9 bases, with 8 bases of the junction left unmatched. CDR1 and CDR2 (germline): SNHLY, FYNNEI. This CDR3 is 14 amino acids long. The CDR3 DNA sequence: TGTGCCAGCAGTGTGGAGCGGGAGTCGGGTGAGCAGTTCTTC. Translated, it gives CASSVERESGEQFF.

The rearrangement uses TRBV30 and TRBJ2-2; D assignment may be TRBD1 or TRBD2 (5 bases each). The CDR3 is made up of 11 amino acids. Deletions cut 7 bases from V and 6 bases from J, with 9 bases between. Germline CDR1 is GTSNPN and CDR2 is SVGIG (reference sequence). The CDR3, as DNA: TGTGCCTCCCCGGGACCCGGGGAGCTGTTTTTT. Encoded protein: CASPGPGELFF.

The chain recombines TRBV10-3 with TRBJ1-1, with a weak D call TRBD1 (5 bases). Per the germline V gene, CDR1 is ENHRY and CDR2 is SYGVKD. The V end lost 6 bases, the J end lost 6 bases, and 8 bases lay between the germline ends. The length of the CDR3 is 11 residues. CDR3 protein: CAISAQAEAFF. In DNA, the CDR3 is TGTGCCATCAGCGCACAGGCTGAAGCTTTCTTT.

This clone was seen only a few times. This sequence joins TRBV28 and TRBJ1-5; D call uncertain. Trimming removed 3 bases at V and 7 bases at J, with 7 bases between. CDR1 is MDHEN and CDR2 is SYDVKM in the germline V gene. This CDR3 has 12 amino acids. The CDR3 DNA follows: TGTGCCAGCAGTTTCAGTCACCAGCCCCAGCATTTT. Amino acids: CASSFSHQPQHF.

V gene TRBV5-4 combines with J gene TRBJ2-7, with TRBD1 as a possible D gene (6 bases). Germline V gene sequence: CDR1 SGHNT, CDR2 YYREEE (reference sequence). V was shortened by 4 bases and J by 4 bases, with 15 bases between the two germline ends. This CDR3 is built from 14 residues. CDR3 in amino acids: CASSVQGSPYEQYF. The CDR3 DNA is TGTGCCAGCAGCGTACAGGGTTCGCCTTACGAGCAGTACTTC.

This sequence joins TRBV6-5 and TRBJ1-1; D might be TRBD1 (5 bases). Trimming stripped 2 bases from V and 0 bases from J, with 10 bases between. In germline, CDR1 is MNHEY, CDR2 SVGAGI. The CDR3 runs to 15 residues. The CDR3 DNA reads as TGTGCCAGCAGTTACCAGGGCAGCATGAACACTGAAGCTTTCTTT. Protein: CASSYQGSMNTEAFF.

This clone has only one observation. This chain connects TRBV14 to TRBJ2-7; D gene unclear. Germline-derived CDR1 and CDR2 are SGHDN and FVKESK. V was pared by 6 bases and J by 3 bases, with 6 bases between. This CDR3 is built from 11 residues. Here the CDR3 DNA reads TGTGCCAGCAGTCTAGACTACGAGCAGTACTTC. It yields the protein CASSLDYEQYF.

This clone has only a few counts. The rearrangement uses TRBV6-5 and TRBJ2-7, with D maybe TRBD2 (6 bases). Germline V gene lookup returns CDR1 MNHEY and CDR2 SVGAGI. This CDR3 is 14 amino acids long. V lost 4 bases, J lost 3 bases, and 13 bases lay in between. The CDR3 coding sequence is TGTGCCAGCAGTTGGAAGGGACTGGACTACGAGCAGTACTTC. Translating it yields CASSWKGLDYEQYF.

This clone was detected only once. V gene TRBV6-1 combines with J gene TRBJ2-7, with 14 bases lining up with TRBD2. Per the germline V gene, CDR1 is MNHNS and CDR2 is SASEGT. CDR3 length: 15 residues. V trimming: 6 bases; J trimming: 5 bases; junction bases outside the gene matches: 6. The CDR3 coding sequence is TGTGCCAGCAGAAGGGGACTAGCGGGAGCAAACGAGCAGTACTTC. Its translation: CASRRGLAGANEQYF.

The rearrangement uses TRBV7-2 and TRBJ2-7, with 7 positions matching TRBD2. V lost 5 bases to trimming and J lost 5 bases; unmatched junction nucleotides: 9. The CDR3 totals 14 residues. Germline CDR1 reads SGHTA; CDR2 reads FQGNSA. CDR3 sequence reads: CASSASGNRHEQYF. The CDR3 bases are TGTGCCAGCAGCGCGAGCGGGAACCGCCACGAGCAGTACTTC.

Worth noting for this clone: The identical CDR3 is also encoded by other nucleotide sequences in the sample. CDR3 sequence reads: CASSPGTANTEAFF. DNA for the CDR3: TGCGCCAGCAGCCCGGGGACGGCGAACACTGAAGCTTTCTTT. The V and J genes are TRBV5-1 and TRBJ1-1; the D gene is possibly TRBD1 (5 bases). The germline CDR1 and CDR2 sequences are SGHRS and YFSETQ. The CDR3 contains 14 residues. With 4 bases removed from V and 1 base from J, the gap between germline ends came to 11 bases.

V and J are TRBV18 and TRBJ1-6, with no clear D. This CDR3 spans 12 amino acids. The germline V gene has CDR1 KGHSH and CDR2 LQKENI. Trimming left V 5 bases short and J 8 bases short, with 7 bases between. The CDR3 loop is CASSSSHSPLHF. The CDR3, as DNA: TGTGCCAGCTCATCTTCTCATTCACCCCTCCACTTT.

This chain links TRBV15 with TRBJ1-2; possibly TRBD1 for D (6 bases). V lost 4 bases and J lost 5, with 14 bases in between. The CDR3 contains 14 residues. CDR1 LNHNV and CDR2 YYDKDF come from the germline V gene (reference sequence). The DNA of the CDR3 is TGTGCCACCAGCACAGACAGGAAGAGTTATGGCTACACCTTC. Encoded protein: CATSTDRKSYGYTF.